The present TCR beta chain was sequenced within a study of Ad26.COV2.S vaccination and SARS-CoV-2 variants. Sequencing was performed with immunoSEQ multiplex PCR; in TCRdb, only in-frame clones are kept and a portion is missing. The sample carries roughly 350,000 clones, approximately 90% recorded once. Treatment meaning: around 19 received Ad26.COV2.S at low or high dose, single or two shots; 5 received placebo; per-sample allocation not given. Sampling was performed 63 days after the first vaccine or placebo injection. Trimming pared 0 bases from V and 0 bases from J, leaving 10 bases between. The CDR3 loop spans 15 amino acids. The germline CDR1 and CDR2 sequences are SGHDT and YYEEEE.

Sequenced here: peripheral blood, sampled in a trial of Ad26.COV2.S vaccine versus placebo. This TCR came from a person aged 18-60 years who received the Ad26.COV2.S COVID-19 vaccine or a placebo. The V and J genes are TRBV5-6 and TRBJ2-7; D is perhaps TRBD1 (6 bases). CDR3 coding DNA: TGTGCCAGCAGCTTGGAACAGGGTAGCTCCTACGAGCAGTACTTC. Amino acids: CASSLEQGSSYEQYF.